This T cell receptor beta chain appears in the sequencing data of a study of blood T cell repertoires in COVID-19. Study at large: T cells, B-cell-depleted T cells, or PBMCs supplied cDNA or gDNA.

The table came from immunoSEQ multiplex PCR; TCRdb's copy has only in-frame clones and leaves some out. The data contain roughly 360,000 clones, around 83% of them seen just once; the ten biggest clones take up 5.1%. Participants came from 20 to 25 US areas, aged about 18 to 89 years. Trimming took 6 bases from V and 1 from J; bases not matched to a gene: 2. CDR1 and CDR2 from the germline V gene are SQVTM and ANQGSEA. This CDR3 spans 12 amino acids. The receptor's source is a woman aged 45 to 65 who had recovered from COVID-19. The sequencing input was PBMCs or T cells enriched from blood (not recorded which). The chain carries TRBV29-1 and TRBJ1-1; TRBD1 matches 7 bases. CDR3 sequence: CSVRQGNTEAFF. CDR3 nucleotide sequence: TGCAGCGTCAGACAGGGGAACACTGAAGCTTTCTTT.